A selection of T cell receptor beta chains follows, all from one sample in a study of T cells after yellow fever vaccination. TCRdb used MiXCR to reprocess the 5' RACE reads, holding one entry per CDR3 protein. The table records around 310,000 distinct CDR3 sequences, roughly 4% of them present only once. Material: PBMCs, obtained 5 days after the yellow fever booster vaccination. The receptors derive from a man in his late teens or twenties who received the YFV17D yellow fever vaccine. Each CDR3 is given with its conserved first and last residue. A D gene is named only where the DNA matches it firmly. A row's size may be missing; if present it is once, few, many or a size class.

d_call clone_size j_call v_call cdr3_nt cdr3_aa
NA many TRBJ2-7 TRBV7-2 TGTGCCAGCAGCTTAGTAGCCAGGGCAACGGCCTACGAGCAGTACTTC CASSLVARATAYEQYF
NA NA TRBJ1-2 TRBV27 TGTGCCAGCAGCGAGGACAGATCATATGGCGGCTACACCTTC CASSEDRSYGGYTF
TRBD2 few TRBJ2-7 TRBV19 TGTGCCAGTAGCGGCGGGGGGTTCTACGAGCAGTACTTC CASSGGGFYEQYF
NA NA TRBJ1-6 TRBV5-6 TGTGCCAGCAGCTCGGACGGTTCACCCCTCCACTTT CASSSDGSPLHF
NA NA TRBJ2-5 TRBV2 TGTGCCAGCAGTGTTCTCGACCAAGAGACCCAGTACTTC CASSVLDQETQYF
NA many TRBJ2-5 TRBV9 TGTGCCAGCAGCGTAGGCGGAGGCACAGAGACCCAGTACTTC CASSVGGGTETQYF
TRBD2 few TRBJ2-2 TRBV12-3/TRBV12-4 TGTGCCAGCAGTCCACTAGCGTCTAACACCGGGGAGCTGTTTTTT CASSPLASNTGELFF
TRBD1 NA TRBJ2-5 TRBV18 TGTGCCAGCTCACGCGACAGGGTTCAAGAGACCCAGTACTTC CASSRDRVQETQYF
NA few TRBJ2-5 TRBV2 TGTGCCAGCAGTGGGGGCAGGACCTACCAAGAGACCCAGTACTTC CASSGGRTYQETQYF
NA NA TRBJ2-2 TRBV7-2 TGTGCCAGCAGCTCCCTAGGGGGGGTGAACACCGGGGAGCTGTTTTTT CASSSLGGVNTGELFF
NA few TRBJ1-2 TRBV4-1 TGCGCCAGCAGCCAAGCACAGGGAGATGGCTACACCTTC CASSQAQGDGYTF
NA few TRBJ2-5 TRBV7-2 TGTGCCAGCAGCTGGGGGGGCGTAGGCTTGGAGACCCAGTACTTC CASSWGGVGLETQYF
TRBD2 NA TRBJ2-1 TRBV14 TGTGCCAGCAGCCACCTAGCGGGGCTGGTTCACAATGAGCAGTTCTTC CASSHLAGLVHNEQFF
TRBD2 few TRBJ2-1 TRBV12-3/TRBV12-4 TGTGCCAGCATCCTTTCGGGGGGGGGCCCCTACAATGAGCAGTTCTTC CASILSGGGPYNEQFF
TRBD2 many TRBJ2-3 TRBV4-3 TGCGCCAGCAGCCCAGTAGCGGGACGGGGAGCAGATACGCAGTATTTT CASSPVAGRGADTQYF
NA many TRBJ1-5 TRBV6-5 TGTGCCAGCAGTTACTCGAGGGTGGAGCCCCAGCATTTT CASSYSRVEPQHF
NA few TRBJ2-1 TRBV5-1 TGCGCCAGCAGCCAGGGTCTTTTGGATGAGCAGTTCTTC CASSQGLLDEQFF
NA many TRBJ2-7 TRBV4-3 TGCGCCAGCAGCCAAGGACGGGGGACATACGAGCAGTACTTC CASSQGRGTYEQYF
NA few TRBJ2-6 TRBV18 TGTGCCAGCTCACCAGTCGCAGGCCCATTTGGGGCCAACGTCCTGACTTTC CASSPVAGPFGANVLTF
NA many TRBJ1-1 TRBV20-1 TGCAGTGCTAGAGACGCCGGGAAGGGGAACACTGAAGCTTTCTTT CSARDAGKGNTEAFF
NA NA TRBJ1-2 TRBV20-1 TGCAGTGCTAGATACAACTATGGCTACACCTTC CSARYNYGYTF
TRBD2 few TRBJ2-1 TRBV15 TGTGCCACCAGCAGGGTAGCGGGGACGAACAATGAGCAGTTCTTC CATSRVAGTNNEQFF
NA NA TRBJ2-5 TRBV7-6 TGTGCCAGCAGCTTAGTTGCTAGCCATAATAGGGAGACCCAGTACTTC CASSLVASHNRETQYF
NA NA TRBJ2-5 TRBV12-3/TRBV12-4 TGTGCCAGCAGTTTAGGGGGCTCGTCGGCCCAGTACTTC CASSLGGSSAQYF
TRBD2 many TRBJ2-1 TRBV5-1 TGCGCCAGCAGCTTACCACTAGCGGGGATCGACAATGAGCAGTTCTTC CASSLPLAGIDNEQFF
NA NA TRBJ1-3 TRBV5-1 TGCGCCAGCACACAGGGTGGTCGGTACGCTGGAAACACCATATATTTT CASTQGGRYAGNTIYF
NA many TRBJ2-1 TRBV5-1 TGCGCCAGCAGCAAGGGGGACCTAACCTACAATGAGCAGTTCTTC CASSKGDLTYNEQFF
NA few TRBJ1-4 TRBV7-9 TGTGCCAGCAGCGCACCCGAGCGTTCTCCTGAAAAACTGTTTTTT CASSAPERSPEKLFF
NA NA TRBJ1-5 TRBV27 TGTGCCAGCAGTTTAAGTGCCGGTATTCAGCCCCAGCATTTT CASSLSAGIQPQHF
TRBD2 NA TRBJ2-3 TRBV4-3 TGCGCCAGCAGCCCCAGCCCCGGGTCGGGGGGACGTGATACGCAGTATTTT CASSPSPGSGGRDTQYF
TRBD1 many TRBJ2-3 TRBV7-2 TGTGCCAGCAGCCCCGAGACAGGGTGGGGCACAGATACGCAGTATTTT CASSPETGWGTDTQYF
NA few TRBJ1-5 TRBV12-3/TRBV12-4 TGTGCCAGCAGTTGGGGGGTTAGCAATCAGCCCCAGCATTTT CASSWGVSNQPQHF
TRBD1 few TRBJ1-5 TRBV4-1 TGCGCCAGCAGCCATACAGGGGGCATAAGGCATCAGCCCCAGCATTTT CASSHTGGIRHQPQHF
TRBD1 few TRBJ2-3 TRBV29-1 TGCAGCGTTGAAGACCTGGGGACAGGGCGATTCACAGATACGCAGTATTTT CSVEDLGTGRFTDTQYF
TRBD2 few TRBJ2-3 TRBV9 TGTGCCAGCAGCGGACTAGCGGGGGGCCGGAGCACAGATACGCAGTATTTT CASSGLAGGRSTDTQYF
TRBD1 many TRBJ2-6 TRBV6-2/TRBV6-3 TGTGCCAGCACTAACCTGGGGGACAGAAGCTCTGGGGCCAACGTCCTGACTTTC CASTNLGDRSSGANVLTF
NA few TRBJ1-2 TRBV7-9 TGTGCCAGCAGCGGCTCTGGACGGGTCTATGGCTACACCTTC CASSGSGRVYGYTF
NA NA TRBJ1-1 TRBV3-1 TGTGCCAGCAGCCAAGTGAACCTTGGAACTGAAGCTTTCTTT CASSQVNLGTEAFF
NA few TRBJ1-6 TRBV6-6 TGTGCCAGCAGTTACGCTCACCCGGGACACAGAAATTCACCCCTCCACTTT CASSYAHPGHRNSPLHF
NA NA TRBJ1-2 TRBV12-3/TRBV12-4 TGTGCCAGCAGTTTAGTACATTCTGGCTACACCTTC CASSLVHSGYTF
NA NA TRBJ2-1 TRBV5-1 TGCGCCAGCAGCTTGTTTACTGGCTCCTACAATGAGCAGTTCTTC CASSLFTGSYNEQFF
NA NA TRBJ2-4 TRBV12-3/TRBV12-4 TGTGCCAGCAGGACAGGAGAGCTGGATCCTCAGTACTTC CASRTGELDPQYF
NA many TRBJ1-1 TRBV29-1 TGCAGCGTTTGGGTCCCAGAGAACACTGAAGCTTTCTTT CSVWVPENTEAFF
NA NA TRBJ2-4 TRBV2 TGTGCCAGCAGTGAGTCCCGGATAGCCAAAAACATTCAGTACTTC CASSESRIAKNIQYF
NA few TRBJ2-7 TRBV7-2 TGTGCCAGCAGCCGTTTGGCGGCCTCCTACGAGCAGTACTTC CASSRLAASYEQYF
NA few TRBJ2-1 TRBV5-1 TGCGCCAGCAGCCTTTCCGACAGTCGGTTCAATGAGCAGTTCTTC CASSLSDSRFNEQFF
NA few TRBJ2-7 TRBV28 TGTGCCAGCAGCCCTATTACATGGAGGCCCACGGGAGAGCAGTACTTC CASSPITWRPTGEQYF
NA many TRBJ2-3 TRBV5-8 TGTGCCAGCAGCACCGGGACTTTCACAGATACGCAGTATTTT CASSTGTFTDTQYF
NA NA TRBJ1-3 TRBV20-1 TGCAGTGCTCGAGGGGCCCGGGGCTCTGGAAACACCATATATTTT CSARGARGSGNTIYF
NA many TRBJ1-1 TRBV5-1 TGCGCCAGCAGCTTCGACGGACAGAACACTGAAGCTTTCTTT CASSFDGQNTEAFF
NA NA TRBJ2-2 TRBV19 TGTGCCAGTAGCGATCAACTTATTGGCGGGGAGCTGTTTTTT CASSDQLIGGELFF
TRBD1 many TRBJ2-7 TRBV18 TGTGCCAGCTCACCCGGACAGGACTACGAGCAGTACTTC CASSPGQDYEQYF
NA few TRBJ1-4 TRBV20-1 TGCAGTGCTAGACTTACAGGGCGTAATGAAAAACTGTTTTTT CSARLTGRNEKLFF
TRBD1 NA TRBJ2-7 TRBV30 TGTGCCTGGAGTTGGACAGGCTACGAGCAGTACTTC CAWSWTGYEQYF
NA many TRBJ1-2 TRBV12-3/TRBV12-4 TGTGCCAGCAGTTCTGAGCCAGAGGTCTATGGCTACACCTTC CASSSEPEVYGYTF
NA NA TRBJ1-1 TRBV10-3 TGTGCCGCCTCTGGGGGGATGAACACTGAAGCTTTCTTT CAASGGMNTEAFF
TRBD1 NA TRBJ1-2 TRBV4-3 TGCGCCAGCAGCCAAGAAAGATGGGGACAGGACTATGGCTACACCTTC CASSQERWGQDYGYTF
NA few TRBJ2-2 TRBV20-1 TGCAGTGCCGCGGCGAACGGGGAGCTGTTTTTT CSAAANGELFF
TRBD2 many TRBJ2-1 TRBV6-1 TGTGCCAGCAGCGGGGGGGTAGGTGAGCAGTTCTTC CASSGGVGEQFF